The 22 T cell receptor beta chains below were found in one sample sequenced in a study of cytomegalovirus exposure and HLA in healthy donors. The PCR made use of 60 Vbeta and 13 Jbeta primers. Libraries were prepared by immunoSEQ multiplex PCR; TCRdb keeps only in-frame clonotypes and omits some of them. This sample carries under 200,000 clones, 65% to 85% of them seen once, and the ten largest clones take approximately 6%. Sequencing was performed on PBMCs. Receptor source: a woman aged 25-40 years in good health and CMV-seropositive.

The V and J genes are TRBV7-2 and TRBJ2-7, with D perhaps TRBD2 (6 bases). The germline V gene encodes CDR1 SGHTA and CDR2 FQGNSA. The V end was cut by 6 bases, the J end by 4 bases, with 19 bases between. This CDR3 region has 15 residues. CDR3 residues: CASRLDYSPRYEQYF. CDR3 DNA: TGTGCCAGCAGACTGGACTATAGCCCCAGATACGAGCAGTACTTC.

The chain carries TRBV29-1 and TRBJ2-2, with D possibly matching TRBD2 (6 bases). This CDR3 comprises 14 residues. Germline lookup yields CDR1 SQVTM and CDR2 ANQGSEA. V was trimmed by 7 bases and J by 6 bases, leaving 18 bases between them. In DNA form, the CDR3 reads TGCAGCGCCTGTGACGGGAGTACGGCCGGGGAGCTGTTTTTT. Protein sequence: CSACDGSTAGELFF.

The V call is TRBV19, the J call TRBJ1-1, with 7 bases fitting TRBD1. With V trimmed by 7 bases and J by 9 bases, 11 bases remained unmatched. In germline, CDR1 is LNHDA, CDR2 SQIVND (reference sequence). The CDR3 spans 13 residues. CDR3 sequence reads: CASTNRQGGKAFF. CDR3 bases: TGTGCCAGTACCAATCGGCAGGGGGGTAAAGCTTTCTTT.

The rearrangement links TRBV13 to TRBJ2-5; TRBD1 aligns across 7 bases. Trimming took 1 base from V and 1 from J; bases not matched to a gene: 0. This CDR3 region has 14 residues. Germline V gene data show CDR1 as PRHDT and CDR2 as FYEKMQ (reference sequence). The CDR3 spells CASSLEGAQETQYF. CDR3 in DNA: TGTGCCAGCAGCTTAGAGGGGGCCCAAGAGACCCAGTACTTC.

This clone was detected once. The V call is TRBV6-5, the J call TRBJ1-2; D gene uncertain. V was cut by 6 bases and J by 4 bases, with 12 bases left in between. Germline V CDR1 and CDR2: MNHEY, SVGAGI. This CDR3 has 13 amino acids. The CDR3 is CASSLGQSYGYTF. In nucleotides, the CDR3 is TGTGCCAGCAGCCTGGGCCAGAGCTATGGCTACACCTTC.

This clone was detected only a few times. This sequence joins TRBV7-9 and TRBJ2-5, with a tentative D call TRBD1 (5 bases). V shed 3 bases and J shed 2 bases, with 10 bases lying between them. The CDR3 runs 14 residues. Germline values: CDR1 SEHNR, CDR2 FQNEAQ (reference sequence). The chain's CDR3 is CASSLNQGQETQYF. CDR3 coding DNA: TGTGCCAGCAGCTTGAATCAGGGACAAGAGACCCAGTACTTC.

This sequence joins TRBV7-9 and TRBJ2-3, with 10 bases fitting TRBD2. CDR3 length: 19 residues. V lost 3 bases to trimming and J lost 3 bases; unmatched junction nucleotides: 15. Per the germline V gene, CDR1 is SEHNR and CDR2 is FQNEAQ (reference sequence). The CDR3 bases are TGTGCCAGCAGCTTGGCGACTAGCGGGCCAAACCCTGGGACAGATACGCAGTATTTT. Translating gives CASSLATSGPNPGTDTQYF.

A single count supports this clone. The chain carries TRBV5-4 and TRBJ2-5; 11 positions agree with TRBD1. This CDR3 has 16 residues. Germline CDR1 reads SGHNT; CDR2 reads YYREEE (reference sequence). With 4 bases clipped from V and 2 bases from J, the junction kept 7 bases outside the gene matches. This chain's CDR3 is CASSTRTGGSQETQYF. DNA for the CDR3: TGTGCCAGCAGCACCAGGACAGGGGGCTCTCAAGAGACCCAGTACTTC. The full variable domain, with the rest looked up from reference TRBV5-4 and TRBJ2-5, is ETGVTQSPTHLIKTRGQQVTLRCSSQSGHNTVSWYQQALGQGPQFIFQYYREEENGRGNFPPRFSGLQFPNYSSELNVNALELDDSALYLCASSTRTGGSQETQYFGPGTRLLVL.

This chain connects TRBV7-8 to TRBJ1-2; D is possibly TRBD1 (5 bases). CDR1 is SGHVS, CDR2 FQNEAQ, per germline. The CDR3 is made up of 13 amino acids. Trimming shortened V by 7 bases and J by 2 bases, and 11 bases separated the two germline ends. CDR3 coding DNA: TGTGCCAGCACCCCGGGGGAGAACTATGGCTACACCTTC. Translating gives CASTPGENYGYTF.

V and J are TRBV4-2 and TRBJ2-7, with 9 bases matching TRBD1. This CDR3 is 16 amino acids long. The V segment lost 4 bases and the J segment 0 bases; nucleotides outside the gene matches: 7. The V gene's germline CDR1 is LGHNA and CDR2 YNFKEQ. The CDR3 protein is CASSLPGQGSSYEQYF. CDR3 DNA: TGTGCCAGCAGCCTACCGGGACAGGGTAGCTCCTACGAGCAGTACTTC.

The chain joins TRBV5-6 to TRBJ1-3, with D perhaps matching TRBD1 (5 bases). The V gene lost 2 bases and the J gene lost 4 bases, with 16 bases spanning the gap. This CDR3 has 16 residues. CDR1 and CDR2 from the germline V gene are SGHDT and YYEEEE. The CDR3 reads CASSFTVQAGGNTIYF. Written as DNA, the CDR3 is TGTGCCAGCAGCTTCACTGTGCAGGCAGGGGGAAACACCATATATTTT.

The V call is TRBV13, the J call TRBJ2-5; unclear D gene. The V and J ends lost 4 bases and 4 bases respectively, with 4 bases between them. The CDR3 is made up of 11 amino acids. Germline V gene sequence: CDR1 PRHDT, CDR2 FYEKMQ (reference sequence). CDR3 coding DNA: TGTGCCAGCAGCTCGCGAGAGACCCAGTACTTC. Protein sequence: CASSSRETQYF. The complete variable domain, with remaining parts taken from reference TRBV13 and TRBJ2-5, reads AAGVIQSPRHLIKEKRETATLKCYPIPRHDTVYWYQQGPGQDPQFLISFYEKMQSDKGSIPDRFSAQQFSDYHSELNMSSLELGDSALYFCASSSRETQYFGPGTRLLVL.

The genes are TRBV13 and TRBJ2-1; 15 nucleotides align to TRBD2. The CDR3 runs 16 residues. The germline CDR1 and CDR2 sequences are PRHDT and FYEKMQ (reference sequence). V was clipped by 5 bases and J by 8 bases; unmatched bases: 7. The CDR3 here is CASSPPGTSGGYEQFF. The DNA for the CDR3 is TGTGCCAGCAGCCCCCCCGGGACTAGCGGGGGGTATGAGCAGTTCTTC.

The V call is TRBV6-6, the J call TRBJ1-4; D is unclear. Germline-derived CDR1 and CDR2 are MNHNY and SVGAGI (reference sequence). The CDR3 contains 14 residues. Trimming shortened V by 6 bases and J by 1 base, and 9 bases separated the two germline ends. CDR3 sequence: CASSLGITNEKLFF. CDR3 DNA sequence: TGTGCCAGCAGCCTCGGGATAACTAATGAAAAACTGTTTTTT.

V usage is TRBV2 and J usage is TRBJ2-7, with a possible D match to TRBD1 (6 bases). Deletions cut 4 bases from V and 0 bases from J, with 10 bases between. Germline V gene data show CDR1 as SNHLY and CDR2 as FYNNEI. The CDR3 is made up of 14 amino acids. CDR3 in DNA: TGTGCCAGCAGTGCCCGGGACATCTCCTACGAGCAGTACTTC. Translating it yields CASSARDISYEQYF.

The rearrangement joins TRBV7-2 to TRBJ2-7; no firm D call. The V and J ends lost 2 bases and 2 bases respectively, with 10 bases between them. The CDR3 loop spans 14 amino acids. CDR1 is SGHTA and CDR2 is FQGNSA in the germline V gene. CDR3 sequence: CASSLSPGPYEQYF. The CDR3 nucleotides are TGTGCCAGCAGCTTATCCCCAGGTCCCTACGAGCAGTACTTC.

The rearrangement uses TRBV29-1 and TRBJ2-7; D remains ambiguous. Germline V lookup: CDR1 SQVTM, CDR2 ANQGSEA. The ends were cut back, 4 bases at V and 2 bases at J, with 12 bases in the middle. The CDR3 loop spans 13 amino acids. Here the CDR3 reads CSVVGSGAYEQYF. DNA for the CDR3: TGCAGCGTTGTTGGGTCAGGCGCCTACGAGCAGTACTTC.

The V gene is TRBV7-2, the J gene TRBJ2-7; 8 bases fit TRBD2. Losses at the gene ends were 2 bases for V and 7 bases for J; bases not matched to a gene: 4. Per germline, CDR1 SGHTA and CDR2 FQGNSA. This CDR3 comprises 13 residues. CDR3 region: CASSLFGGGEQYF. The CDR3 DNA is TGTGCCAGCAGCTTATTCGGGGGGGGTGAGCAGTACTTC.

V usage is TRBV27 and J usage is TRBJ2-1, with 7 bases lining up with TRBD2. Trimming took 10 bases from V and 4 from J; bases not matched to a gene: 10. From germline, CDR1 is MNHEY and CDR2 SMNVEV (reference sequence). This CDR3 comprises 14 residues. CDR3 sequence reads: CAIGPPGLYNEQFF. CDR3 nucleotides: TGTGCCATTGGGCCTCCGGGACTATACAATGAGCAGTTCTTC.

The chain recombines TRBV19 with TRBJ1-1; D is ambiguous. The germline gives CDR1 LNHDA, CDR2 SQIVND (reference sequence). V lost 6 bases and J 8 bases, leaving 22 bases between the germline ends. This CDR3 region has 15 residues. In DNA form, the CDR3 reads TGTGCCAGTAGCCTAAGGGAGACATCCCAGGCGGAAGCTTTCTTT. Its protein is CASSLRETSQAEAFF.

This clone was detected only a few times. The CDR3 sequence: CASSQDHPLAGGETQYF. The CDR3 coding sequence is TGCGCCAGCAGCCAAGATCACCCACTAGCGGGGGGGGAGACCCAGTACTTC. The V call is TRBV4-3, the J call TRBJ2-5; 13 bases are a match to TRBD2. The CDR3 sequence is 17 residues long. Losses at the gene ends were 0 bases for V and 5 bases for J; bases not matched to a gene: 6. Per germline, CDR1 LGHNA and CDR2 YSLEER.

The chain joins TRBV7-2 to TRBJ2-3; the D gene is possibly TRBD2 (6 bases). Germline V gene data show CDR1 as SGHTA and CDR2 as FQGNSA. V was clipped by 5 bases and J by 1 base, with 16 bases between them. The CDR3 covers 16 residues. This CDR3 reads CASSAGASERTDTQYF. DNA for the CDR3: TGTGCCAGCAGCGCCGGTGCTAGCGAACGCACAGATACGCAGTATTTT.